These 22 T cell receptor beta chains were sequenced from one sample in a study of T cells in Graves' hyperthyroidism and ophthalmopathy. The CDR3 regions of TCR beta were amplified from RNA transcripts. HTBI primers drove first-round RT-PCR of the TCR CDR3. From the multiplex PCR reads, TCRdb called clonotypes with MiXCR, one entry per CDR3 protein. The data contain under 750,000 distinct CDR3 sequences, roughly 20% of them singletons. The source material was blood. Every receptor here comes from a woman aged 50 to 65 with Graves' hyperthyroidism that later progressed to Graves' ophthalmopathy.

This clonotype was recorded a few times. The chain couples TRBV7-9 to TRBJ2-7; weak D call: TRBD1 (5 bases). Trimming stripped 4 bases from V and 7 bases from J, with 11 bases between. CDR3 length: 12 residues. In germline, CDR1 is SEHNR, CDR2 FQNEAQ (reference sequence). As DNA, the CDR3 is TGTGCCAGCAGCTCCAGGGCAGGGGAGCAGTACTTC. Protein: CASSSRAGEQYF.

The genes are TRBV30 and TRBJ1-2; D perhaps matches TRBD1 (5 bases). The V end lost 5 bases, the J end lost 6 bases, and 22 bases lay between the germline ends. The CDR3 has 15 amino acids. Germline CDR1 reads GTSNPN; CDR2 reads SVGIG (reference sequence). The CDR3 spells CAWGRDRFFGDGYTF. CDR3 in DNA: TGTGCCTGGGGCCGGGACCGATTTTTTGGGGATGGCTACACCTTC. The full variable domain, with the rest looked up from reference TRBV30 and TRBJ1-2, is SQTIHQWPATLVQPVGSPLSLECTVEGTSNPNLYWYRQAAGRGLQLLFYSVGIGQISSEVPQNLSASRPQDRQFILSSKKLLLSDSGFYLCAWGRDRFFGDGYTFGSGTRLTVV.

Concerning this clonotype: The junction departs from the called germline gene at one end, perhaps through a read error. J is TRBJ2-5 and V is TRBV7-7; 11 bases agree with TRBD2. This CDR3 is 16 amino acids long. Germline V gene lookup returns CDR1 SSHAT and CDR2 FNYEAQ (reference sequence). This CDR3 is CASSPTTSGAEETQYF. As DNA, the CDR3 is TGTGCTAGCAGCCCGACGACTAGCGGGGCGGAGGAGACCCAGTACTTC. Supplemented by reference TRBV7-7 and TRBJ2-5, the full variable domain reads GAGVSQSPRYKVTKRGQDVTLRCDPISSHATLYWYQQALGQGPEFLTYFNYEAQPDKSGLPSDRFSAERPEGSISTLTIQRTEQRDSAMYRCASSPTTSGAEETQYFGPGTRLLVL.

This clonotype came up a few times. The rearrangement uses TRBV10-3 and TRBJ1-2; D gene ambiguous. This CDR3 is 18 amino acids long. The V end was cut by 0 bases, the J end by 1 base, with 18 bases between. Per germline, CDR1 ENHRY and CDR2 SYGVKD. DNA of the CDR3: TGTGCCATCAGTGAGTCGAATCGCGGGATAGACGTTAACTATGGCTACACCTTC. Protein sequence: CAISESNRGIDVNYGYTF.

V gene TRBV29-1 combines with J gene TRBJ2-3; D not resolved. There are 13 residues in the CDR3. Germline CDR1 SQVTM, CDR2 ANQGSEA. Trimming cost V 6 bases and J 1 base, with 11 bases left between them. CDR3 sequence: CSVNSPGTDTQYF. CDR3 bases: TGCAGCGTGAATAGTCCCGGCACAGATACGCAGTATTTT.

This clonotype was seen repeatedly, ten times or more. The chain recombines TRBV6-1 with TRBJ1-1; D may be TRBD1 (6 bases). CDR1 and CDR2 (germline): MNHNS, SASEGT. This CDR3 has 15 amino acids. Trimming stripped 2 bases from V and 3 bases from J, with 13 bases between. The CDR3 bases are TGTGCCAGCAGTGAAAGTTTGGGGGGGCACACTGAAGCTTTCTTT. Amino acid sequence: CASSESLGGHTEAFF.

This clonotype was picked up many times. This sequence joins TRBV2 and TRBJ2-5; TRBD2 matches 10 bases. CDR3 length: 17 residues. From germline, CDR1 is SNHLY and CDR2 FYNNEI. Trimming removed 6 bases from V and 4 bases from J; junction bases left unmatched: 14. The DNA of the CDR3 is TGTGCCAGCAGGATCCTAGCGGGGGACATAATGGGAGAGACCCAGTACTTC. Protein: CASRILAGDIMGETQYF.

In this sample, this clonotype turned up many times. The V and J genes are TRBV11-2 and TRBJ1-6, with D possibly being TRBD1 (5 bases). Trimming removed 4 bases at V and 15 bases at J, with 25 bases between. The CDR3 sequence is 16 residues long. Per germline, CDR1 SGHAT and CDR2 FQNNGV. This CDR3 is CASSSVNGVVHRSLHF. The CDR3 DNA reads TGTGCCAGCAGCTCCGTGAACGGCGTGGTACACAGGAGCCTCCACTTT.

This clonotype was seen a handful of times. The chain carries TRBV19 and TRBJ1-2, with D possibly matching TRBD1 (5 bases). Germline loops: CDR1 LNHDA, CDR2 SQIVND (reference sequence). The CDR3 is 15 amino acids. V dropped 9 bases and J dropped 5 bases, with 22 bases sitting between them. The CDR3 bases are TGTGCCAGCTCGGTGGGGCCCACCAGGAGGTATGGCTACACCTTC. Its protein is CASSVGPTRRYGYTF.

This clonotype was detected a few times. The CDR3 sequence is CSVLVGSGYEQYF. The CDR3 DNA reads TGCAGCGTGCTAGTGGGGTCCGGATACGAGCAGTACTTC. V gene TRBV29-1 combines with J gene TRBJ2-7; D is unresolved. This CDR3 has 13 residues. Germline loops: CDR1 SQVTM, CDR2 ANQGSEA. Trimming removed 6 bases at V and 4 bases at J, with 16 bases between.

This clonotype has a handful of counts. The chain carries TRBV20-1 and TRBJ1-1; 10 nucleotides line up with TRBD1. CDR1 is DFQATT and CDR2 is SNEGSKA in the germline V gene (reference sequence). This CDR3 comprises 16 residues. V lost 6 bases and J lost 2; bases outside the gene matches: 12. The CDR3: CSANRGDRGLNTEAFF. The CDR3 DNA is TGCAGTGCAAATAGGGGGGACAGGGGACTTAACACTGAAGCTTTCTTT.

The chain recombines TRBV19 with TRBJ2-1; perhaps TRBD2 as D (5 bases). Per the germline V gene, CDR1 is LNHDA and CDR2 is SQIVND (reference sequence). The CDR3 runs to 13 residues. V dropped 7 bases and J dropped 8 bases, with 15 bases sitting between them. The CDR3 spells CASKRRSGDEQFF. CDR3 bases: TGTGCCAGTAAGAGGAGGAGCGGCGATGAGCAGTTCTTC.

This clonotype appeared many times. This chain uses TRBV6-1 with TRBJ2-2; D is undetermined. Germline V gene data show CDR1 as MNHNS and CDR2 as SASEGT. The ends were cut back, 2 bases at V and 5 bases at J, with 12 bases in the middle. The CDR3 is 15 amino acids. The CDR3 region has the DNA TGTGCCAGCAGTGAACCCAGACGGCGGACCGGGGAGCTGTTTTTT. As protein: CASSEPRRRTGELFF.

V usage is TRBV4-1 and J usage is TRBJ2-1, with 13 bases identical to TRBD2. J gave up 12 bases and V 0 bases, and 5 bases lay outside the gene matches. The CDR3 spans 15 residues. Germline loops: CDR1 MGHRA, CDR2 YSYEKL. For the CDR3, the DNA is TGCGCCAGCAGCCAAGAGACGACTAGCGGGGGGCCGCAGTTCTTC. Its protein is CASSQETTSGGPQFF.

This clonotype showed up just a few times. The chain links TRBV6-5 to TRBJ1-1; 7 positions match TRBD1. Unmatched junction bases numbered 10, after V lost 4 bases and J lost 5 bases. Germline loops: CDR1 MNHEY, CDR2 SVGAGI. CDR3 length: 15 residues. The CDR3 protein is CASSSPNRGGTEAFF. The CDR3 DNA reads TGTGCCAGCAGTTCTCCAAACAGGGGAGGTACTGAAGCTTTCTTT.

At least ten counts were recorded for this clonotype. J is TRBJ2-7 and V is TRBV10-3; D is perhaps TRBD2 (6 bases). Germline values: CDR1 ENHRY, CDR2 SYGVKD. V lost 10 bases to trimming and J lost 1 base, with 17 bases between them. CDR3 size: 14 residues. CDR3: CATRSVRGSYEQYF. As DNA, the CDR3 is TGTGCCACCCGTTCCGTGCGGGGATCCTACGAGCAGTACTTC.

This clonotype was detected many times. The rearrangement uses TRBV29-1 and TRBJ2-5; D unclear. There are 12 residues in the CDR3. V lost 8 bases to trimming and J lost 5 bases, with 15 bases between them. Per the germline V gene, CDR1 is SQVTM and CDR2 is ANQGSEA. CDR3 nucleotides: TGCAGCCCCAGTCCCGCTGGGGAGACCCAGTACTTC. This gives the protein CSPSPAGETQYF. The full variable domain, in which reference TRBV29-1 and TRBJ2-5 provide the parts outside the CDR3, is SAVISQKPSRDICQRGTSLTIQCQVDSQVTMMFWYRQQPGQSLTLIATANQGSEATYESGFVIDKFPISRPNLTFSTLTVSNMSPEDSSIYLCSPSPAGETQYFGPGTRLLVL.

As DNA, the CDR3 is TGTGCCAGTAGTATTCGCAGGGATAGCAATCAGCCCCAGCATTTT. Protein: CASSIRRDSNQPQHF. The rearrangement links TRBV19 to TRBJ1-5; D is possibly TRBD1 (5 bases). Between the trimmed V and J ends, which lost 3 bases and 0 bases, there was a span of 9 bases. The CDR3 has 15 amino acids. Germline values: CDR1 LNHDA, CDR2 SQIVND (reference sequence).

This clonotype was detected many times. The CDR3 loop is CSARAQRGTTLTNTGELFF. The CDR3 DNA follows: TGCAGTGCTAGAGCCCAAAGGGGCACGACACTCACGAACACCGGGGAGCTGTTTTTT. The chain links TRBV20-1 to TRBJ2-2, with a possible D match to TRBD1 (5 bases). CDR1 and CDR2 from the germline V gene are DFQATT and SNEGSKA (reference sequence). V lost 1 base and J 0 bases, leaving 21 bases between the germline ends. The CDR3 has 19 residues.

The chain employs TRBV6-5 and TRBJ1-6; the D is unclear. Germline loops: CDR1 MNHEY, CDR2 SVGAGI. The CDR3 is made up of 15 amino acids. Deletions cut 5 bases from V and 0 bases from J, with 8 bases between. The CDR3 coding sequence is TGTGCCAGCAGTCACCTAAGCTCCTATAATTCACCCCTCCACTTT. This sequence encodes CASSHLSSYNSPLHF.

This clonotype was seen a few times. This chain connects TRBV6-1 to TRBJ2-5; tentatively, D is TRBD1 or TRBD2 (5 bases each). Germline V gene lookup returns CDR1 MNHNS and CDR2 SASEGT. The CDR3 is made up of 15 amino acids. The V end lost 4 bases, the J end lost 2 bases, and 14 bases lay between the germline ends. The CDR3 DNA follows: TGTGCCAGCAGTGCCTCACCGGGACCACAAGAGACCCAGTACTTC. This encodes CASSASPGPQETQYF.

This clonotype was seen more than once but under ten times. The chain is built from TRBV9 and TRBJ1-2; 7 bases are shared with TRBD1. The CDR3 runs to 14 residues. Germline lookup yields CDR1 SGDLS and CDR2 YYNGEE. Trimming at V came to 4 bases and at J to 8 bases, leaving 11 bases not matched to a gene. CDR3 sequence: CASSPIPDRVGYTF. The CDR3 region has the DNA TGTGCCAGCAGCCCGATACCAGACAGGGTAGGCTACACCTTC.